A selection of T cell receptor beta chains follows, all from one sample in a study of blood T cell repertoires in COVID-19. TCRdb keeps only in-frame clones here, not all; method: immunoSEQ multiplex PCR. The sample holds under 300,000 clones, approximately 85% seen once. Sequencing was done on a sample of peripheral blood. The receptors originated from a woman aged 70-85 years with acute or convalescent COVID-19. Both conserved end residues are part of each CDR3. A D gene is named only where the DNA matches it firmly. Size is stated for part of the rows, as once, few or many counts, or as a class when the clone is expanded.

TRBJ1-1	13	.	TRBV29-1	.	CSVSDKRNTEAFF	TGCAGCGTTTCAGACAAACGCAACACTGAAGCTTTCTTT
TRBJ2-1	17	TRBD2	TRBV7-8	.	CASSSPLAGSSYNEQFF	TGTGCCAGCAGCTCCCCCTTAGCGGGGAGCTCCTACAATGAGCAGTTCTTC
TRBJ1-2	16	.	TRBV3-1/TRBV3-2	once	CASSHGFSGANYGYTF	TGTGCCAGCAGCCACGGTTTTAGCGGGGCTAACTATGGCTACACCTTC
TRBJ1-2	15	TRBD1	TRBV7-8	.	CASSTQGTANYGYTF	TGTGCCAGCAGCACACAGGGGACAGCTAACTATGGCTACACCTTC
TRBJ1-5	21	TRBD1	TRBV6-1	.	CASSEALRGRTGANSNQPQHF	TGTGCCAGCAGTGAAGCGCTTCGGGGCCGGACAGGGGCAAATAGCAATCAGCCCCAGCATTTT
TRBJ1-2	13	TRBD1	TRBV11-1	.	CASSPGQGNGYTF	TGTGCCAGCAGCCCGGGACAGGGAAATGGCTACACCTTC
TRBJ1-1	14	.	TRBV4-1	.	CASSQAGASTEAFF	TGCGCCAGCAGCCAAGCAGGGGCGAGCACTGAAGCTTTCTTT
TRBJ1-1	13	.	TRBV18	.	CASSPGLGDEAFF	TGTGCCAGCTCACCAGGGTTAGGGGATGAAGCTTTCTTT
TRBJ2-2	16	.	TRBV5-1	.	CASSFRPRGNTGELFF	TGCGCCAGCAGCTTCCGCCCACGGGGGAACACCGGGGAGCTGTTTTTT
TRBJ1-2	15	.	TRBV5-1	.	CASSPWAGDNYGYTF	TGCGCCAGCAGCCCCTGGGCGGGTGATAACTATGGCTACACCTTC
TRBJ1-1	14	.	TRBV7-2	.	CASSFSQGTTEAFF	TGTGCCAGCAGCTTTTCGCAGGGAACAACTGAAGCTTTCTTT
TRBJ1-1	14	.	TRBV3-1/TRBV3-2	.	CASSLGGTSTEAFF	TGTGCCAGCAGCCTGGGTGGGACATCGACTGAAGCTTTCTTT
TRBJ2-7	15	.	TRBV5-1	.	CASSLRAGAYYEQYF	TGCGCCAGCAGCTTGAGAGCCGGAGCTTACTACGAGCAGTACTTC
TRBJ2-7	14	.	TRBV2	.	CASKGGTALRGQYF	TGTGCCAGCAAGGGGGGGACGGCTCTACGAGGGCAGTACTTC
TRBJ1-1	13	.	TRBV2	.	CASRAQGNTEAFF	TGTGCCAGCAGAGCACAGGGGAACACTGAAGCTTTCTTT
TRBJ1-6	16	.	TRBV7-9	.	CASSLASPSGSSPLHF	TGTGCCAGCAGCTTAGCGTCCCCTAGCGGTAGCTCACCCCTCCACTTT
TRBJ1-2	17	.	TRBV7-2	few	CASSSSGGGRSNYGYTF	TGTGCCAGCAGTAGTAGTGGGGGGGGAAGATCTAACTATGGCTACACCTTC
TRBJ1-6	13	TRBD1	TRBV12-3/TRBV12-4	.	CASTDRASSPLHF	TGTGCCAGCACTGACAGGGCATCCTCACCCCTCCACTTT
TRBJ1-1	13	.	TRBV6-6	.	CASKHGMNTEAFF	TGTGCCAGCAAGCACGGTATGAACACTGAAGCTTTCTTT
TRBJ2-1	12	TRBD1	TRBV5-1	.	CASSFTGDEQFF	TGCGCCAGCAGCTTCACAGGGGATGAGCAGTTCTTC
TRBJ2-2	12	TRBD1	TRBV2	few	CARRQGNGELFF	TGTGCCCGAAGACAGGGTAACGGGGAGCTGTTTTTT
TRBJ2-4	13	.	TRBV6-1	once	CASSELYEAYQYF	TGTGCCAGCAGTGAGCTCTACGAGGCTTATCAGTACTTC
TRBJ2-1	14	TRBD2	TRBV15	once	CATAPRGDYNEQFF	TGTGCCACAGCCCCGCGGGGGGACTACAATGAGCAGTTCTTC
TRBJ1-6	14	.	TRBV5-4	once	CASSLDGGNSPLHF	TGTGCCAGCAGCCTAGACGGGGGTAATTCACCCCTCCACTTT
TRBJ1-2	13	.	TRBV18	.	CASSPIQGDGYTF	TGTGCCAGCTCACCAATACAGGGTGATGGCTACACCTTC
TRBJ2-2	14	TRBD1	TRBV24-1	.	CATRGQANTGELFF	TGTGCCACCCGCGGACAGGCGAACACCGGGGAGCTGTTTTTT
TRBJ1-6	15	TRBD1	TRBV30	.	CAWSTGDAYNSPLHF	TGTGCCTGGAGCACAGGGGATGCCTATAATTCACCCCTCCACTTT
TRBJ2-1	13	.	TRBV2	.	CAGKAGAYNEQFF	TGTGCCGGAAAGGCGGGGGCTTACAATGAGCAGTTCTTC
TRBJ2-1	17	.	TRBV7-9	once	CASSSPRGRKDYNEQFF	TGTGCCAGCAGCTCCCCCAGGGGGAGGAAAGACTACAATGAGCAGTTCTTC
TRBJ2-5	16	TRBD1	TRBV7-2	.	CASSFDPGTGGETQYF	TGTGCCAGCAGCTTTGACCCCGGGACAGGGGGGGAGACCCAGTACTTC
TRBJ2-3	14	.	TRBV24-1	.	CATSDRGSTDTQYF	TGTGCCACCAGTGATCGGGGGAGCACAGATACGCAGTATTTT
TRBJ2-1	15	TRBD2	TRBV11-2	.	CASSFRLAGDNEQFF	TGTGCCAGCAGCTTTAGGCTAGCGGGGGACAATGAGCAGTTCTTC
TRBJ1-4	17	TRBD1	TRBV3-1/TRBV3-2	.	CASSQGTQGAPNEKLFF	TGTGCCAGCAGCCAAGGAACCCAGGGGGCACCGAATGAAAAACTGTTTTTT
TRBJ1-1	13	TRBD1	TRBV10-2	.	CASSADRGTEAFF	TGCGCCAGCAGTGCAGACAGGGGGACTGAAGCTTTCTTT
TRBJ2-5	16	.	TRBV5-1	.	CASSLDSPGGGKTQYF	TGCGCCAGCAGCTTGGATAGCCCGGGGGGCGGGAAGACCCAGTACTTC